Presented here are 4 T cell receptor beta chains from one specimen sequenced in a study of blood T cell repertoires in COVID-19. The assay was immunoSEQ multiplex PCR, and TCRdb's table has in-frame clones only and misses some. The sample includes about 95,000 clones, approximately 88% seen only once; the top ten take about 3.4%. The sample consisted of peripheral blood. Receptors originate from a woman in her 70s with acute or convalescent COVID-19.

The chain carries TRBV12-3 or TRBV12-4 and TRBJ1-6, with D maybe TRBD1 (5 bases). The V and J ends lost 4 bases and 13 bases respectively, with 14 bases between them. The CDR3 has 13 residues. The CDR3: CASSWGEGLPLHF. The CDR3 DNA reads TGTGCCAGCAGTTGGGGGGAGGGGCTCCCCCTCCACTTT.

This clone was observed a few times. The chain employs TRBV5-1 and TRBJ1-1; maybe TRBD1 (5 bases). The germline V and J ends were trimmed by 1 base and 5 bases, with 12 bases remaining between them. Germline CDR1 reads SGHRS; CDR2 reads YFSETQ. This CDR3 is 14 amino acids long. CDR3 loop: CASSLSGRGTEAFF. Here the CDR3 DNA reads TGCGCCAGCAGCTTGTCAGGGCGGGGGACTGAAGCTTTCTTT.

The chain links TRBV3-1 (or the pseudogene TRBV3-2) to TRBJ2-7, with 9 bases aligning to TRBD2. Unmatched junction bases numbered 1, after V lost 0 bases and J lost 1 base. This CDR3 spans 15 amino acids. Germline lookup yields CDR1 LGHDT and CDR2 YNNKEL (reference sequence). Here the CDR3 reads CASSQELAGSYEQYF. CDR3 sequence (DNA): TGTGCCAGCAGCCAAGAGCTAGCGGGGTCCTACGAGCAGTACTTC.

The rearrangement joins TRBV6-4 to TRBJ2-1; possibly TRBD1 for D (5 bases). The ends were cut back, 2 bases at V and 6 bases at J, with 14 bases in the middle. The CDR3 sequence is 15 residues long. The germline CDR1 and CDR2 sequences are MRHNA and SNTAGT. DNA for the CDR3: TGTGCCAGCAGTGACAGTTGGACAACTCGCAATGAGCAGTTCTTC. Protein: CASSDSWTTRNEQFF.